What follows describes a single T cell receptor beta chain. The sample is drawn from a study of blood T cell repertoires in COVID-19. Study in general: There were acute and convalescent COVID-19 samples, and they came from the United States, Italy and Spain. Sources were T cells, B-cell-depleted T cells, or PBMCs; the material itself was cDNA or gDNA.

Study processing details: Reference gene primer amplification in the assay estimated nucleated cell counts. The protocol was immunoSEQ multiplex PCR, while the TCRdb copy is restricted to in-frame clones and leaves out a portion. V and J calls and clone size are given by that table; D and trimming were obtained from the DNA. The sample lists about 90,000 clones; about 89% were seen once. The CDR3 length is 16 residues. Trimming cost V 0 bases and J 2 bases, with 13 bases left between them. The germline V gene has CDR1 MNHNS and CDR2 SASEGT. Enrolled during active infection, Seattle patients were then followed longitudinally.

The sequence derives from a man aged 50-59 years with COVID-19, enrolled during active disease. The chain recombines TRBV6-1 with TRBJ1-1; unclear D gene. Sequencing was done on a sample of peripheral blood. The chain's CDR3 is CASSEALGEGNTEAFF. The CDR3 DNA sequence: TGTGCCAGCAGTGAAGCGCTCGGGGAGGGAAACACTGAAGCTTTCTTT.